The clone carrying this T cell receptor beta chain was seen a handful of times. The antigen remains unidentified. After removal of 5 bases from V and 4 bases from J, the junction contained 26 bases not matched to a gene. Germline values: CDR1 SNHLY, CDR2 FYNNEI. This CDR3 has 21 amino acids. This sample is drawn from a study of T-cell memory formation after mild COVID-19. General study results and limits: Memory cells collected pre-infection included some clones that later responded, suggesting cross-reactive memory joined.

5'RACE, which relied on constant-segment primers, yielded TCR alpha and TCR beta cDNA libraries carrying sample barcodes and UMIs. TCRdb passed the 5' RACE reads through MiXCR, listing each CDR3 protein once. The repertoire holds 95,000 to 120,000 distinct CDR3 sequences, with 15% to 20% as singletons. The J gene is TRBJ2-5, the V gene TRBV2; TRBD2 aligns across 9 bases. What was sequenced was PBMCs or a T cell subset sorted from them (not recorded which). This TCR was recovered from a man aged 18 to 30 who had mild COVID-19 (a few samples of this study predate the infection). Cell type and time point are not known. The DNA for the CDR3 is TGTGCCAGCAGTACCCAGCGGGGGGTTACATTTCTTAGCACCGGGGGAGAGACCCAGTACTTC. Translating it yields CASSTQRGVTFLSTGGETQYF.